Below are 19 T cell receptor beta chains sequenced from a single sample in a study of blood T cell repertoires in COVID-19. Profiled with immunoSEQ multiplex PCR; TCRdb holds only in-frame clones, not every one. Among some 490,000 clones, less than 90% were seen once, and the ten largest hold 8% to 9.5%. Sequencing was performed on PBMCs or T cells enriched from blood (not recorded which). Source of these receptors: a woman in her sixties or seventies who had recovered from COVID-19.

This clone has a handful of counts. The CDR3 here is CASSLDQNRGSQPQHF. In DNA form, the CDR3 reads TGTGCCAGCAGCTTAGATCAGAACAGGGGAAGTCAGCCCCAGCATTTT. V and J are TRBV11-2 and TRBJ1-5, with 7 bases aligning to TRBD1. Germline CDR1 is SGHAT and CDR2 is FQNNGV. The CDR3 length is 16 residues. Trimming at V came to 0 bases and at J to 6 bases, leaving 8 bases not matched to a gene.

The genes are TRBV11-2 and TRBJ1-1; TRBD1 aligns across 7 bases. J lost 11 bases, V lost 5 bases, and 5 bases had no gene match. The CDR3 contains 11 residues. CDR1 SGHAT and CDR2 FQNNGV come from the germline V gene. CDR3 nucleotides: TGTGCCAGCAGCGTAGGGACAGCCGCTTTCTTT. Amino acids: CASSVGTAAFF.

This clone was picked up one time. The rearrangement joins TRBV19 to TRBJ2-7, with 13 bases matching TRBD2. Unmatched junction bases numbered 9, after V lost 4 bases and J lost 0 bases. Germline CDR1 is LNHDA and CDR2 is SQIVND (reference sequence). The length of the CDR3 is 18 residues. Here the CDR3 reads CASSTPDGTSGISYEQYF. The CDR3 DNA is TGTGCCAGTAGTACCCCTGACGGGACTAGCGGGATCTCCTACGAGCAGTACTTC.

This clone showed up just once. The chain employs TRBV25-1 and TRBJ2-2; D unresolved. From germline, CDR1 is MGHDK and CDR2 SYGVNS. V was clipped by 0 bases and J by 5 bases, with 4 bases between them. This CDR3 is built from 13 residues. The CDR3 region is CASSEYKTGELFF. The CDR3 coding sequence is TGTGCCAGCAGTGAATACAAAACCGGGGAGCTGTTTTTT. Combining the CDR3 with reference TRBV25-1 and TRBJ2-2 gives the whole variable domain EADIYQTPRYLVIGTGKKITLECSQTMGHDKMYWYQQDPGMELHLIHYSYGVNSTEKGDLSSESTVSRIRTEHFPLTLESARPSHTSQYLCASSEYKTGELFFGEGSRLTVL.

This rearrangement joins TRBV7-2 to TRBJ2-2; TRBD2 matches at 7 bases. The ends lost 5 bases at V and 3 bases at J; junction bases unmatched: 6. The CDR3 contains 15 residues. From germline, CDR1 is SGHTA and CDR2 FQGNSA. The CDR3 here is CASSPRGGDTGELFF. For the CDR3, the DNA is TGTGCCAGCAGCCCGCGGGGAGGGGACACCGGGGAGCTGTTTTTT.

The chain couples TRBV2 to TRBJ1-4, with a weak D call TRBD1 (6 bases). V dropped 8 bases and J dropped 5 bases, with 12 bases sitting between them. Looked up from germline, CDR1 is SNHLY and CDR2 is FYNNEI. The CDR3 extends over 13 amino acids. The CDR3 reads CASGRDMNEKLFF. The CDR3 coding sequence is TGTGCCAGCGGACGGGACATGAATGAAAAACTGTTTTTT.

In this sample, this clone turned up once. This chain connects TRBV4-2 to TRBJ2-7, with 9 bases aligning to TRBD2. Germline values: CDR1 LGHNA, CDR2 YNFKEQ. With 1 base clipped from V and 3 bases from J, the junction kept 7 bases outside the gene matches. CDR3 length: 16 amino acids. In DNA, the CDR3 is TGTGCCAGCAGCCAAGGAGGACTAGCGACCAACTACGAGCAGTACTTC. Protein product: CASSQGGLATNYEQYF.

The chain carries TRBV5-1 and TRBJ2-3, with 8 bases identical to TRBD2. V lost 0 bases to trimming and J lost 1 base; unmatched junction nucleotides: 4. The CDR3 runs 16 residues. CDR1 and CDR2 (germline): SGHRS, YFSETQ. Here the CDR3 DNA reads TGCGCCAGCAGCTTGGTGGCGGGGGGCCGCACAGATACGCAGTATTTT. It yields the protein CASSLVAGGRTDTQYF.

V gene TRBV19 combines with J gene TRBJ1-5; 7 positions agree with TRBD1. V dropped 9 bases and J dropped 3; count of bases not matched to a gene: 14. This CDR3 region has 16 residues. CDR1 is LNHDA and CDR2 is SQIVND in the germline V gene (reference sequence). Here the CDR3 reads CASLTPGQAINQPQHF. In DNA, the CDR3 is TGTGCCAGCTTAACCCCAGGACAGGCTATCAATCAGCCCCAGCATTTT.

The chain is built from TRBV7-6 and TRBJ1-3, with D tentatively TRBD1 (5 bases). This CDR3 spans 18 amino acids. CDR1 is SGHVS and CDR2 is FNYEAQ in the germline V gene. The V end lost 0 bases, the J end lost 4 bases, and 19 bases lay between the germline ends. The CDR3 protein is CASSLALKGQGFGNTIYF. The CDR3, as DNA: TGTGCCAGCAGCTTAGCGCTAAAAGGGCAGGGCTTCGGAAACACCATATATTTT.

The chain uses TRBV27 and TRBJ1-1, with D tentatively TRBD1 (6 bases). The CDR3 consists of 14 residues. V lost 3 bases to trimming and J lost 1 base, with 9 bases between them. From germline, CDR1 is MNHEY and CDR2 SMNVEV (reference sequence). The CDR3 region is CASSLGGRNTEAFF. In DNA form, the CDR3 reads TGTGCCAGCAGTTTGGGGGGGCGGAACACTGAAGCTTTCTTT.

CDR3 protein: CATSDPGQITGELFF. CDR3 DNA: TGTGCCACCAGTGACCCCGGACAGATCACCGGGGAGCTGTTTTTT. The V gene is TRBV24-1, the J gene TRBJ2-2, with TRBD1 as a possible D gene (6 bases). The length of the CDR3 is 15 residues. The germline V gene has CDR1 KGHDR and CDR2 SFDVKD. Trimming removed 4 bases at V and 4 bases at J, with 12 bases between.

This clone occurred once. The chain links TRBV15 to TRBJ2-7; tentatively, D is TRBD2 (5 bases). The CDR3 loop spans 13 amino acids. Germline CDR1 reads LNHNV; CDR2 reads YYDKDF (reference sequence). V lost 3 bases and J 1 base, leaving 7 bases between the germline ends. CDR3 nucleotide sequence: TGTGCCACCAGCAGTAGCGCTTCCTACGAGCAGTACGTC. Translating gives CATSSSASYEQYV.

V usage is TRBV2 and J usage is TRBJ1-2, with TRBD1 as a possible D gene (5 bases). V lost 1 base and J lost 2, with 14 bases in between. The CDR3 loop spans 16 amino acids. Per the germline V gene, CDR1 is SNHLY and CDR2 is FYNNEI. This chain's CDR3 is CASSEEGFVANYGYTF. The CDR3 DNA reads TGTGCCAGCAGTGAAGAGGGGTTTGTGGCCAACTATGGCTACACCTTC.

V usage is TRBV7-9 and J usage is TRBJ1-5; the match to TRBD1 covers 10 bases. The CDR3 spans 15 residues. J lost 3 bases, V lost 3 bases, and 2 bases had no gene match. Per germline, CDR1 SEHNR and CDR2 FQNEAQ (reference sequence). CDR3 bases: TGTGCCAGCAGCTTCGGGACAGGGGTCAATCAGCCCCAGCATTTT. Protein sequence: CASSFGTGVNQPQHF.

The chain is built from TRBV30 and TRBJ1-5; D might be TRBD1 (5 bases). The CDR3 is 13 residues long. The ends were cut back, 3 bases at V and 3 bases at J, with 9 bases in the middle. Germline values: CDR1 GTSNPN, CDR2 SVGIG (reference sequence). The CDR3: CAWRGGINQPQHF. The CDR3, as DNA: TGTGCCTGGAGGGGGGGGATCAATCAGCCCCAGCATTTT.

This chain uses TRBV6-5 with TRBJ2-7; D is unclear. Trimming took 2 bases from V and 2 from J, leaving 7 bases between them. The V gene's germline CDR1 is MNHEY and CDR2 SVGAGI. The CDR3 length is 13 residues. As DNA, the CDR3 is TGTGCCAGCAGTTACACAGATACCTACGAGCAGTACTTC. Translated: CASSYTDTYEQYF.

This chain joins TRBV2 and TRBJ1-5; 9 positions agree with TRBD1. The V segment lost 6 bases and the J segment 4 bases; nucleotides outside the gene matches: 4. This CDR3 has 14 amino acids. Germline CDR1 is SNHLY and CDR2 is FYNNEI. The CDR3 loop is CASSPGTGNQPQHF. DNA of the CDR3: TGTGCCAGCAGCCCCGGGACAGGGAATCAGCCCCAGCATTTT.

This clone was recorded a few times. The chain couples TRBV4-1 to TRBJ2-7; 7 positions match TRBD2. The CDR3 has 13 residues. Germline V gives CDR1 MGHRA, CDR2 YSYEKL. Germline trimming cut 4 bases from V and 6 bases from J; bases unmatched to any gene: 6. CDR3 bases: TGCGCCAGCAGCCCGGGACTACTGAGCGAGCAGTACTTC. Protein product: CASSPGLLSEQYF.